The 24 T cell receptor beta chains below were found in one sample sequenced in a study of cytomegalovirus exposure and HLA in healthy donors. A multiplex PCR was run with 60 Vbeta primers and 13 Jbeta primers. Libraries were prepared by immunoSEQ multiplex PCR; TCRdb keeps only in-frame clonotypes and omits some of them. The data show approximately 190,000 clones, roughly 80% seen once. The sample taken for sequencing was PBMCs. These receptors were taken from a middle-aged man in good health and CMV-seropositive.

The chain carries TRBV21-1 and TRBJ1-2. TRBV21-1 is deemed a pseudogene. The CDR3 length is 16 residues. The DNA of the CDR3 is TGTGCCAGCAGCAGGGGGACCAGGGACTGGGCCTATGGCTACACCTTC. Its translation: CASSRGTRDWAYGYTF.

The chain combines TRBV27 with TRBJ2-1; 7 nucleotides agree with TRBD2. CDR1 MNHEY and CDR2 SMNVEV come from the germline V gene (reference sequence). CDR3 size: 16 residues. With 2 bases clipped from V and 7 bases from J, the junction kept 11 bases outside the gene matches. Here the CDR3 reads CASSLRDYVRGNEQFF. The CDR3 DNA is TGTGCCAGCAGTTTACGGGACTATGTCAGAGGAAATGAGCAGTTCTTC.

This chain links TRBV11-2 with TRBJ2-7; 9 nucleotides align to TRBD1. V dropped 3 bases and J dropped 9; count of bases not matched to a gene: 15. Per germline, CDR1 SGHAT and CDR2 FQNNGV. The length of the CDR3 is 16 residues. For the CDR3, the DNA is TGTGCCAGCAGCTTCCGAGACAGGGGGATGGTTGATGTGCAGTACTTC. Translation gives CASSFRDRGMVDVQYF.

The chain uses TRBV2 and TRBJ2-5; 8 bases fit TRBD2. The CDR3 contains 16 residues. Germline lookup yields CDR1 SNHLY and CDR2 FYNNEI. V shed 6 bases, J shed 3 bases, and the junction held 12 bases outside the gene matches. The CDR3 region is CASSPGGAGGEETQYF. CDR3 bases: TGTGCCAGCAGCCCCGGGGGGGCCGGGGGGGAAGAGACCCAGTACTTC.

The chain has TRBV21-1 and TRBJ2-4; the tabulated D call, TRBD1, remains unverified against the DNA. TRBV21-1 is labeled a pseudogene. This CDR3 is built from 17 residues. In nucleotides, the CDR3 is TGTGCCAGCAGCAAAGTCGGGACAGGGAGAACCAAAAACATTCAGTACTTC. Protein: CASSKVGTGRTKNIQYF.

The CDR3 DNA reads TGTGCCAGCAGGACAGGTAGCTCCTACGAGCAGTACTTC. This encodes CASRTGSSYEQYF. The chain links TRBV28 to TRBJ2-7; D might be TRBD1 (6 bases). V lost 6 bases and J 0 bases, leaving 9 bases between the germline ends. Per germline, CDR1 MDHEN and CDR2 SYDVKM. The CDR3 extends over 13 amino acids. Using reference TRBV28 and TRBJ2-7 for the parts outside the CDR3, the full variable domain is DVKVTQSSRYLVKRTGEKVFLECVQDMDHENMFWYRQDPGLGLRLIYFSYDVKMKEKGDIPEGYSVSREKKERFSLILESASTNQTSMYLCASRTGSSYEQYFGPGTRLTVT.

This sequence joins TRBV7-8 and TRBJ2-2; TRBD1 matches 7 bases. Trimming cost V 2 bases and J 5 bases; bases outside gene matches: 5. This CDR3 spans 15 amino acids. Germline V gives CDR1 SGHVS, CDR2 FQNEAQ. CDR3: CASSLWDSQTGELFF. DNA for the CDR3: TGTGCCAGCAGCTTATGGGACAGCCAGACCGGGGAGCTGTTTTTT.

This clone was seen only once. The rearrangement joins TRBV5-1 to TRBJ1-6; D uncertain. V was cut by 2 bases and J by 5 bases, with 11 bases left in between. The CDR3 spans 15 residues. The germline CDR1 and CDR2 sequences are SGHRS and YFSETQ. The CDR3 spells CASSLGGPDNSPLHF. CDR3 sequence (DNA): TGCGCCAGCAGCTTAGGAGGGCCGGATAATTCACCCCTCCACTTT.

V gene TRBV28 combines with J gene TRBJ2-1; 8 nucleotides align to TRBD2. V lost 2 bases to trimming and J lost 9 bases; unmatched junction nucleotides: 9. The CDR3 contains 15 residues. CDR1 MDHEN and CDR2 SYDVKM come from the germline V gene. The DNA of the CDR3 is TGTGCCAGCAGTTTAATTGCGGGAGGTCGCATTGAGCAGTTCTTC. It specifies CASSLIAGGRIEQFF. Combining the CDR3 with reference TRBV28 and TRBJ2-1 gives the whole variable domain DVKVTQSSRYLVKRTGEKVFLECVQDMDHENMFWYRQDPGLGLRLIYFSYDVKMKEKGDIPEGYSVSREKKERFSLILESASTNQTSMYLCASSLIAGGRIEQFFGPGTRLTVL.

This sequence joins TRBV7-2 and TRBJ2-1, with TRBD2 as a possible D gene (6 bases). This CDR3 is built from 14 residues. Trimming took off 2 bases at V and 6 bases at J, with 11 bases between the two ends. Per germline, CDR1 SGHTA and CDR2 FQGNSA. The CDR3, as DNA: TGTGCCAGCAGCTTACCCCGGGGGAGCAATGAGCAGTTCTTC. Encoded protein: CASSLPRGSNEQFF.

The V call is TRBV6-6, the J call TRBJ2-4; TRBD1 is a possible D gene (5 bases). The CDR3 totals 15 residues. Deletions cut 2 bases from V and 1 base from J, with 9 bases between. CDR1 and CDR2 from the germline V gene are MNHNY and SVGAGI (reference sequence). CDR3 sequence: CASSYGQGAKNIQYF. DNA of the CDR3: TGTGCCAGCAGTTACGGGCAGGGCGCCAAAAACATTCAGTACTTC.

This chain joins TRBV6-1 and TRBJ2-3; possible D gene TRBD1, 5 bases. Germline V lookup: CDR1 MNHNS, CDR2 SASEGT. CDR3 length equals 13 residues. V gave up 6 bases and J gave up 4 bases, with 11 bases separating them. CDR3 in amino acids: CASRDNGADTQYF. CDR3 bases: TGTGCCAGCAGGGACAATGGGGCAGATACGCAGTATTTT.

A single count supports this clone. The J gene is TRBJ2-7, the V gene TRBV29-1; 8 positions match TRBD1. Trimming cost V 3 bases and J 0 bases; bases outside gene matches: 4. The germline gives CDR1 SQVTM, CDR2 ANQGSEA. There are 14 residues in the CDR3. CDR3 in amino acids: CSVDMGQASYEQYF. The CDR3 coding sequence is TGCAGCGTTGACATGGGACAGGCCTCCTACGAGCAGTACTTC.

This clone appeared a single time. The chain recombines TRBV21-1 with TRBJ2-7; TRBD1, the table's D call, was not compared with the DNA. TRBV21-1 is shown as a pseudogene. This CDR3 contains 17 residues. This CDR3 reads CASNQSFFPGQSYEQYF. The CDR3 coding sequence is TGTGCCAGCAACCAAAGTTTTTTCCCGGGACAGAGCTACGAGCAGTACTTC.

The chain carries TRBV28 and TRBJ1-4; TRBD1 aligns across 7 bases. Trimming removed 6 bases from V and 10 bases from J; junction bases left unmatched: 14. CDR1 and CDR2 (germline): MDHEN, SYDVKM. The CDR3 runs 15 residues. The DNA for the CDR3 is TGTGCCAGCAGACCTTTAACAGGGGATGTGGGAAAACTGTTTTTT. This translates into CASRPLTGDVGKLFF.

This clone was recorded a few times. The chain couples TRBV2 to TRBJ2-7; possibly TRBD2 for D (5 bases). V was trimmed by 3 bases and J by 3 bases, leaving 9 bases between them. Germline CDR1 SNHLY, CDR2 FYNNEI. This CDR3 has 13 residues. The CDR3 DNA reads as TGTGCCAGCAGTGAGCGGGTTTTCTACGAGCAGTACTTC. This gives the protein CASSERVFYEQYF.

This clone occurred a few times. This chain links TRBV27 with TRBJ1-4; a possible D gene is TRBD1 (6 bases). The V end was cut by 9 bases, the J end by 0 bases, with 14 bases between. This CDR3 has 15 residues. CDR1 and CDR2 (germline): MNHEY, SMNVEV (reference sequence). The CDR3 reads CAREGGFPTNEKLFF. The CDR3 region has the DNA TGTGCCAGAGAGGGGGGGTTTCCAACTAATGAAAAACTGTTTTTT.

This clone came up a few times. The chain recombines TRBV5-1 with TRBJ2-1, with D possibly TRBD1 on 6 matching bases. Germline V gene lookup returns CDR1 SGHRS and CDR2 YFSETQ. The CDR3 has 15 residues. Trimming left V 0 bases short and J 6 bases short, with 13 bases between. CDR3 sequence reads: CASSLGQGRANEQFF. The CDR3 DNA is TGCGCCAGCAGCTTGGGTCAGGGGCGCGCCAATGAGCAGTTCTTC. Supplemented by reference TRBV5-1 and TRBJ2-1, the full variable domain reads KAGVTQTPRYLIKTRGQQVTLSCSPISGHRSVSWYQQTPGQGLQFLFEYFSETQRNKGNFPGRFSGRQFSNSRSEMNVSTLELGDSALYLCASSLGQGRANEQFFGPGTRLTVL.

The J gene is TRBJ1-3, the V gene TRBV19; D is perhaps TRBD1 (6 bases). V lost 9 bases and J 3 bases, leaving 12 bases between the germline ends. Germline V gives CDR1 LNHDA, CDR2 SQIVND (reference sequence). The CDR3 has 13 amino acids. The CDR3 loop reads CASGGGVGNTIYF. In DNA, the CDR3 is TGTGCCAGCGGGGGGGGCGTTGGAAACACCATATATTTT. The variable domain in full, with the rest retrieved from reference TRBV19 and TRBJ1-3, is DGGITQSPKYLFRKEGQNVTLSCEQNLNHDAMYWYRQDPGQGLRLIYYSQIVNDFQKGDIAEGYSVSREKKESFPLTVTSAQKNPTAFYLCASGGGVGNTIYFGEGSWLTVV.

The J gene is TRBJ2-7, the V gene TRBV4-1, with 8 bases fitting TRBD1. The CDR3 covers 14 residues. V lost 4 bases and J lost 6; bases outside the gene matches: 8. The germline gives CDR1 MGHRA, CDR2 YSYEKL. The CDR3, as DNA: TGCGCCAGCAGCCCCGTGGACAGGGTATCCGAGCAGTACTTC. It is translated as CASSPVDRVSEQYF.

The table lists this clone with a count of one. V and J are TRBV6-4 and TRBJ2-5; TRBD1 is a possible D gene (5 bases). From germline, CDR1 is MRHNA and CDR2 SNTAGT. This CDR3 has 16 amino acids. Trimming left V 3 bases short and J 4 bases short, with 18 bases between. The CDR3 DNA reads TGTGCCAGCAGTGATTTAAGGGGCCCTGTATCAGAGACCCAGTACTTC. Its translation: CASSDLRGPVSETQYF.

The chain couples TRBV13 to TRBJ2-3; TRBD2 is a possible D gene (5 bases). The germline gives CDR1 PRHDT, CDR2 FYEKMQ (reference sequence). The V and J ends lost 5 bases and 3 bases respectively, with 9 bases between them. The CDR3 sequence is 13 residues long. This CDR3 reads CASSRTRTDTQYF. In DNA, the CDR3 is TGTGCCAGCAGCCGCACTAGGACAGATACGCAGTATTTT.

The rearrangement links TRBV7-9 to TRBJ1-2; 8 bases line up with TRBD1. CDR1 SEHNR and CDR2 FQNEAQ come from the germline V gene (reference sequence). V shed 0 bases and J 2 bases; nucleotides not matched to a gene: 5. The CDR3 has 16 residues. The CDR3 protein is CASSLASDRENYGYTF. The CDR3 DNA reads TGTGCCAGCAGCTTAGCCTCGGACAGGGAGAACTATGGCTACACCTTC.

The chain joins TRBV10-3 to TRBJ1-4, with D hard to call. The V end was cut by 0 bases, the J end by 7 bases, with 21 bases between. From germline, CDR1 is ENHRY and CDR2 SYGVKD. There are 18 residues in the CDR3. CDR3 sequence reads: CAISESFSGTAGGEKLFF. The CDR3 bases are TGTGCCATCAGTGAGTCGTTCAGCGGAACGGCGGGCGGTGAAAAACTGTTTTTT.